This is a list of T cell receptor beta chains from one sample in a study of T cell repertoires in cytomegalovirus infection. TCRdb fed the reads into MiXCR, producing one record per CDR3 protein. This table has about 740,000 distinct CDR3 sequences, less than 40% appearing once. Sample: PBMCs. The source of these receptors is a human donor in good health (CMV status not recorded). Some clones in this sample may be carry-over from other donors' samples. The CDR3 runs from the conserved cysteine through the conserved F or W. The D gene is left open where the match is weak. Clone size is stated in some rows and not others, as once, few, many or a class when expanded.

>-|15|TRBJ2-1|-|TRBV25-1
TGTGCCAGCAGTGATAAGAATTCTGCCTACAATGAGCAGTTCTTC
CASSDKNSAYNEQFF
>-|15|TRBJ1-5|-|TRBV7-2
TGTTCCAGCAGCTTAAGCACAGGTAGCAATCAGCCCCAGAATTTT
CSSSLSTGSNQPQNF
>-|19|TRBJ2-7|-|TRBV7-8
TGTGCCAGCTCCATAGAGGAGAGACCGTTACTAGTAGGTACCTACGAGCAGTACTTC
CASSIEERPLLVGTYEQYF
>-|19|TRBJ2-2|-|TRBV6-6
TGTGCCAGCAGTTACCCCCCCGGGTGGAAAAAAGCGAACACCGGGGAGCTGTTTTTT
CASSYPPGWKKANTGELFF
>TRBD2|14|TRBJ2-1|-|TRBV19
TGTGCCAGTAGTATGTCGGGAGGGTACAATGAGCAGTTCTTC
CASSMSGGYNEQFF
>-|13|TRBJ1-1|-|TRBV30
TGTGCCGGGAGCGGCAGCTTGAACACTGAAGCTTTCTTT
CAGSGSLNTEAFF
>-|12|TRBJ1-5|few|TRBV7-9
TGTGCCAGCAGCACCAGGGACACGCTCCAGCATTTT
CASSTRDTLQHF
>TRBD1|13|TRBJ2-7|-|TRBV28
TGTGCCAGAAGTTTATCCCACAGGGGCGAGCGGTACTTC
CARSLSHRGERYF
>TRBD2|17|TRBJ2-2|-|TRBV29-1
TGCAGCGTTGGAGCCCATAGGCGGGAGGGCCCCACCGGGGAGCTGTTTTTT
CSVGAHRREGPTGELFF
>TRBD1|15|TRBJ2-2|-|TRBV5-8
TGTGCCAGCACCTTACAGGGGTCGGCCACCGGGGAGCTGTTTTTT
CASTLQGSATGELFF
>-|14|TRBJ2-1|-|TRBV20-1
TGCAGTGTTACGCCGGACTATAACTACAATGAGCAGTTCTTC
CSVTPDYNYNEQFF
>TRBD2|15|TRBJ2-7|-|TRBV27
TGTGCCAGCAGTTTCGGCGGGGGTGCGTCCTACGAGCAGTACTTC
CASSFGGGASYEQYF
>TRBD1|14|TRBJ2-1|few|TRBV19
TGTGCCAGTAGTTCACGACAGGGAATTAATGAGCAGTTCTTC
CASSSRQGINEQFF
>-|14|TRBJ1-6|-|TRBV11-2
TGTGCCAGCAGCTTTTTACAGGAGAACTCACCCCTCCACTTT
CASSFLQENSPLHF
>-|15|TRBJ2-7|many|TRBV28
TGTGCCAGCAGTTTATTTGCTGACACTAGGAACGAGCAGTACTTC
CASSLFADTRNEQYF
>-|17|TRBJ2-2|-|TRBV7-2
TGTGCCAGCAGCTTAGAGACCCGGGCGCGGAACACCGGGGAGCTGTTTTTT
CASSLETRARNTGELFF
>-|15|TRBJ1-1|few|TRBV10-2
TGCGCCAGCAGTGGGGGAAGGGCCAGACTGGCTGAAGCTTTCTTT
CASSGGRARLAEAFF
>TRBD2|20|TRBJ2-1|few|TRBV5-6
TGTGCCAGCAGCTCCCATTCGACGACTAGCGGGGGGGCGAGTTACAATGAGCAGTTCTTC
CASSSHSTTSGGASYNEQFF
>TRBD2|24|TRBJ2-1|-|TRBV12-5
TGTGCTAGTGGTTTGGCGGCCCCCTCTTCGTTGTTAACGTCGTCGAGCGGGAGGGTCAATGAGCAGTTCTTC
CASGLAAPSSLLTSSSGRVNEQFF
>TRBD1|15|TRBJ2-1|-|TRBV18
TGTGCCAGCTCACAAAGGGACAGTTCCTACAATGAGCAGTTCTTC
CASSQRDSSYNEQFF
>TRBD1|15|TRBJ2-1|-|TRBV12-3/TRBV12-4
TGTGCCAGCAGTTGGACAGGGTGGGTTGTAAATGAGCAGTTCTTC
CASSWTGWVVNEQFF
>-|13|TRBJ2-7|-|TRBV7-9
TGTGCCAGCAGCTTAGGCAGGGCTGACGAGCAGTACTTC
CASSLGRADEQYF
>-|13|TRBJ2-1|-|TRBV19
TGTGCCAGTAGTATGTTGTCGTACAATGAGCAGTTCTTC
CASSMLSYNEQFF
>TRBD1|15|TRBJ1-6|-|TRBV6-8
TGTGCCAGCAGACGGACAGGGGGGTTTAATTCACCCCTCCACTTT
CASRRTGGFNSPLHF
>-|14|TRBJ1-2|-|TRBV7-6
TGTGCCAGCAGCTTGGAAACAGGGCTCTATGGCTACACCTTC
CASSLETGLYGYTF
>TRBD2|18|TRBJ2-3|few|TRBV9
TGTGCCAGCAGCTCACCGGGGACTAGCGGGGGGGCGAGGGATACGCAGTATTTT
CASSSPGTSGGARDTQYF
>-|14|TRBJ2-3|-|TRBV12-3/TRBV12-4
TGTGCCAGCAGTTTTAGTCGGAGCACAGATACGCAGTATTTT
CASSFSRSTDTQYF
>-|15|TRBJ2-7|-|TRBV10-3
TGTGCCATCAGTGTGAGGGGCACGAGCTCCTACGAGCAGTACTTC
CAISVRGTSSYEQYF
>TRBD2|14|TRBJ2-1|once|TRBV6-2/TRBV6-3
TGTGCCAGCAGTTACGGGCGGGAGATAGCTGAGCAGTTCTTC
CASSYGREIAEQFF
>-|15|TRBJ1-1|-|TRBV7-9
TGTGCCAGCATCCCCCCCGGGGGCATGAACACTGAAGCTTTCTTT
CASIPPGGMNTEAFF
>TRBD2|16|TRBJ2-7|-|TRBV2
TGTGCCAGCAGGGGCCGGACTAGCGGTGGAACCTACGAGCAGTACTTC
CASRGRTSGGTYEQYF
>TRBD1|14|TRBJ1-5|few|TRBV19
TGTGCCAGTAGTTTCGGACAGGTATATCAGCCCCAGCATTTT
CASSFGQVYQPQHF
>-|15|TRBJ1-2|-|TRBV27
TGTGCCAGCAGTTTATCGGCGTCGGTTAACTATGGCTACACCTTC
CASSLSASVNYGYTF
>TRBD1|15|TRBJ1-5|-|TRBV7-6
TGTGCCAGCAGCTTGGGGGACAGGAATAATCAGCCCCAGCATTTT
CASSLGDRNNQPQHF
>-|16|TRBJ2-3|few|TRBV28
TGTGCCAGCAGTTTTATGGGCAGGGCAAACACAGATACGCAGTATTTT
CASSFMGRANTDTQYF
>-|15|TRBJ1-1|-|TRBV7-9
TGTGCCAGCAGCCGCCCGACAGGCAGGGACACTGAAGCTTTCTTT
CASSRPTGRDTEAFF
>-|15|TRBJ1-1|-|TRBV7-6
TGTGCCAGCAGCCCGGGGACGTATTGGAACACTGAAGCTTTCTTT
CASSPGTYWNTEAFF
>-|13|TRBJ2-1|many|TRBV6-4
TGTGCCAGCAGTGACTCTTGGGCGGCTGAGCAGTTCTTC
CASSDSWAAEQFF
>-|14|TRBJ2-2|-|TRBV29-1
TGCAGCGTGTGGTCCCTGGAGAGCACCGGGGAGCTGTTTTTT
CSVWSLESTGELFF
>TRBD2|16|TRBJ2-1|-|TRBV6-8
TGTGCCAGCAGTAACGTGCTGGGACTAGGGTCCGGTGAGCAGTTCTTC
CASSNVLGLGSGEQFF
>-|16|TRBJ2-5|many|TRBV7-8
TGTGCCAGCAGCTTAGATAACAGGGCGCGACAAGAGACCCAGTACTTC
CASSLDNRARQETQYF
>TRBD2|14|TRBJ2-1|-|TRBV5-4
TGTGCCAGCAGCTTGCGCGGGAGTGGGGGTGAGCAGTTCTTC
CASSLRGSGGEQFF
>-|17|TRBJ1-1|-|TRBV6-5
TGTGCCAGCAGTTCCTTGGGGGGGGGACGAGGAAGCACTGAAGCTTTCTTT
CASSSLGGGRGSTEAFF
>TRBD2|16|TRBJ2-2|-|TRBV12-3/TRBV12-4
TGTGCCAGCAGTTTAGTGGCGGGAGGGAGCACCGGGGCGCTGTTTTTT
CASSLVAGGSTGALFF
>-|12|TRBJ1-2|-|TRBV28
TGTGCCAGTAAGGCTTCAGGGAGTGGCTACACCTTC
CASKASGSGYTF
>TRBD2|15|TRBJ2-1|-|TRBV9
TGTGCCAGCAGCGTGCGGGGGGGGTTCTACAATGAGCAGTTCTTC
CASSVRGGFYNEQFF
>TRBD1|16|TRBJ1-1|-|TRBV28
TGTGCCAGCAGTTCCCCGGACAGGGGTTTGAACACTGAAGCTTTCTTT
CASSSPDRGLNTEAFF
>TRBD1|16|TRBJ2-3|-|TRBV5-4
TGTGCCAGCAGCTCGGACAGGGGGCCAAGCACAGATACGCAGTATTTT
CASSSDRGPSTDTQYF
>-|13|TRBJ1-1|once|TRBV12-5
TGTGCTAGTGGTTTGAAGAGCGGCACTGAAGCTTTCTTT
CASGLKSGTEAFF
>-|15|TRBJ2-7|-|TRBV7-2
TGTGCCAGCAGCTTAGAATCCAGCGGTTCCTACGAGCAGTACTTC
CASSLESSGSYEQYF
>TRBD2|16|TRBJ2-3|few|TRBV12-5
TGTGCTAGTGGTCCTGTTAGCGGGAGGGCCCTAGATACGCAGTATTTT
CASGPVSGRALDTQYF
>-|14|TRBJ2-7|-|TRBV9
TGTGCCAGCAGCGTGGGGGAGTTCCCTTACGAGCAGTACTTC
CASSVGEFPYEQYF
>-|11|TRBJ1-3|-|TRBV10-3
TGTGCCATCCCGGTAGGAAACACCATATATTTT
CAIPVGNTIYF
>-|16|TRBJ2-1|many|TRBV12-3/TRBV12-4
TGTGCCAGCAGGCCCTGGGGAGCGAGCTCCTACAATGAGCAGTTCTTC
CASRPWGASSYNEQFF
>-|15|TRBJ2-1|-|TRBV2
TGTGCCAGCAATGGAGGCTTGGTCTCCTACAATGAGCAGTTCTTC
CASNGGLVSYNEQFF
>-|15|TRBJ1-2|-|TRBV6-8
TGTGCCAGCAAGACCCGGGACCGAGGTAACTATGGCTACACCTTC
CASKTRDRGNYGYTF
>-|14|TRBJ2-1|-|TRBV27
TGTGCCAGCATTGCCGGCAACACCTACAATGAGCAGTTCTTC
CASIAGNTYNEQFF
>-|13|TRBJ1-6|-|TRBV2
TGTGCCAGCAGTGACGCCAGGGGTTCACCCCTCCACTTT
CASSDARGSPLHF
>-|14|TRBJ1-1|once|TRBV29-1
TGCAGCGTTGCCCACGGGGGAGCAAACACTGAAGCTTTCTTT
CSVAHGGANTEAFF